This T cell receptor (beta chain) was sequenced in a study of shared clonotypes between healthy human individuals. Using immunoSEQ multiplex PCR, the repertoire was profiled, and TCRdb retains in-frame clones only, with some absent. The sample includes 2.3 million or so clones, just over 90% seen only once; the top ten take 0.39%. Overall study findings and caveats: Clonotypes that were shared across a few donors made up around 4.6% of naive CD4 clonotypes.

This clone appeared a single time. Its antigen is unknown. The length of the CDR3 is 14 residues. Between the trimmed V and J ends, which lost 0 bases and 4 bases, there was a span of 7 bases. Germline CDR1 SGHVS, CDR2 FNYEAQ. V gene TRBV7-6 combines with J gene TRBJ1-3; TRBD1 might be the D (5 bases). Sequenced input: naive CD4+ T cells from PBMCs. Indicated subset: CD45RA+ positively selected. This receptor was obtained from a young man in good health. Some clones in this sample may be carry-over from other donors' samples. The CDR3 reads CASSLASGGNTIYF. In DNA form, the CDR3 reads TGTGCCAGCAGCTTAGCGTCAGGGGGAAACACCATATATTTT.